The clone carrying this T cell receptor beta chain came up many times. The sample originates from a study of T-cell reconstitution after alpha-beta-depleted transplantation in children. Construction of the TCRbeta library involved unique molecular identifiers. TCRdb passed the PCR reads through MiXCR, listing each CDR3 protein once. Here the sample spans 200,000 to 250,000 distinct CDR3 sequences, approximately 11% being singletons. V lost 0 bases to trimming and J lost 6 bases, with 13 bases between them. This CDR3 has 14 residues. Germline-derived CDR1 and CDR2 are SGHRS and YFSETQ. The V gene is TRBV5-1, the J gene TRBJ2-7; D uncertain. The sequencing used PBMCs, collected before TCRalphabeta/CD19-depleted stem cell transplant. This TCR was recovered from a child under two years old with acute myeloid leukemia, due to receive a stem cell transplant. The CDR3 nucleotides are TGCGCCAGCAGCTTGGGTGGTAGCTCGGCCGAGCAGTACTTC. This encodes CASSLGGSSAEQYF.